Below are 5 T cell receptor beta chains sequenced from a single sample in a study of blood T cell repertoires in COVID-19. Assay: immunoSEQ multiplex PCR; the TCRdb copy retains only in-frame clones and omits some. The sample comprises approximately 190,000 clones, approximately 85% of which are singletons, and 4% to 6% rests with the top ten. Specimen: peripheral blood. The receptors were sampled from a woman in her sixties or seventies with active or convalescent COVID-19.

The genes are TRBV19 and TRBJ2-1; 10 bases are shared with TRBD2. V shed 3 bases, J shed 8 bases, and the junction held 7 bases outside the gene matches. The CDR3 extends over 15 amino acids. Germline CDR1 and CDR2: LNHDA and SQIVND (reference sequence). CDR3 nucleotide sequence: TGTGCCAGTAGTATCGCTAGCGGGAGAAACTATGAGCAGTTCTTC. Translated: CASSIASGRNYEQFF.

This clone was observed once. The chain combines TRBV27 with TRBJ2-7, with 8 nucleotides matching TRBD1. The CDR3 length is 13 residues. The germline V gene has CDR1 MNHEY and CDR2 SMNVEV (reference sequence). Trimming at V came to 10 bases and at J to 2 bases, leaving 7 bases not matched to a gene. The DNA for the CDR3 is TGTGCCACGAGGACAGGGTTCACCTACGAGCAGTACTTC. The encoded protein is CATRTGFTYEQYF.

This clone occurred a few times. The rearrangement joins TRBV10-2 to TRBJ1-4; no firm D call. Germline assignment: CDR1 WSHSY and CDR2 SAAADI. The CDR3 has 13 amino acids. The germline V and J ends were trimmed by 5 bases and 7 bases, with 11 bases remaining between them. CDR3 amino acids: CASSWSESEKLFF. DNA for the CDR3: TGCGCCAGCAGTTGGTCGGAGTCTGAAAAACTGTTTTTT.

This chain uses TRBV5-4 with TRBJ2-5; TRBD2 matches at 7 bases. CDR1 and CDR2 (germline): SGHNT, YYREEE (reference sequence). V shed 3 bases, J shed 3 bases, and the junction held 8 bases outside the gene matches. The CDR3 runs 15 residues. The CDR3 bases are TGTGCCAGCAGCTCGGGGGGTAAGCGGGAAGAGACCCAGTACTTC. Translation gives CASSSGGKREETQYF.

V usage is TRBV11-1 and J usage is TRBJ2-5, with D unresolved. Germline CDR1 is SGHAT and CDR2 is FQDESV (reference sequence). Trimming shortened V by 3 bases and J by 1 base, and 9 bases separated the two germline ends. This CDR3 has 14 residues. CDR3 protein: CASSFRRIQETQYF. The CDR3 region has the DNA TGTGCCAGCAGCTTTAGGCGGATCCAAGAGACCCAGTACTTC.